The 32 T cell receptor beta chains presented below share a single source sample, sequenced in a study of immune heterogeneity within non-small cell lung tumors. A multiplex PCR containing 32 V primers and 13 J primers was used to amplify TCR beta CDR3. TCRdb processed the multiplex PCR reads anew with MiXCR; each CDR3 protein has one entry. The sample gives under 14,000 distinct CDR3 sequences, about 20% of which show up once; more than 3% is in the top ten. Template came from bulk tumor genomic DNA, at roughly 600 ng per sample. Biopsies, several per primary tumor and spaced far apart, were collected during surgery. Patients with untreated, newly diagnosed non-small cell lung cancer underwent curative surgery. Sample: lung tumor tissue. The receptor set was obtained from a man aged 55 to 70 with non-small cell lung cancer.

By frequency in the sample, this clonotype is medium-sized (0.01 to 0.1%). CDR3 sequence reads: CAWFPMTGDNYGYTF. CDR3 in DNA: TGTGCCTGGTTCCCGATGACAGGGGATAACTATGGCTACACCTTC. This sequence joins TRBV30 and TRBJ1-2; TRBD1 aligns across 8 bases. CDR1 is GTSNPN, CDR2 SVGIG, per germline (reference sequence). Unmatched junction bases numbered 9, after V lost 5 bases and J lost 1 base. This CDR3 comprises 15 residues.

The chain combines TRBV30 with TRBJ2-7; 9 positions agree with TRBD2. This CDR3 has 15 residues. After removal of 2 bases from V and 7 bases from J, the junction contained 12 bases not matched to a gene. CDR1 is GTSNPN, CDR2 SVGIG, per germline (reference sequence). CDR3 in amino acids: CAWSSVLAGHREQYF. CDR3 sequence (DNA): TGTGCCTGGAGTTCGGTCCTAGCGGGACATCGGGAGCAGTACTTC. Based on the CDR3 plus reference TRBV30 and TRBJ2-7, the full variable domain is SQTIHQWPATLVQPVGSPLSLECTVEGTSNPNLYWYRQAAGRGLQLLFYSVGIGQISSEVPQNLSASRPQDRQFILSSKKLLLSDSGFYLCAWSSVLAGHREQYFGPGTRLTVT.

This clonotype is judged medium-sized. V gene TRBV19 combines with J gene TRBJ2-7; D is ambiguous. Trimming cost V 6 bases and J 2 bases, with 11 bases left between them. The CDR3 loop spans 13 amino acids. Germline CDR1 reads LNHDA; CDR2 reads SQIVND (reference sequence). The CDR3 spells CASSVQEAYEQYF. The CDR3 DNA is TGTGCCAGTAGCGTCCAGGAAGCCTACGAGCAGTACTTC.

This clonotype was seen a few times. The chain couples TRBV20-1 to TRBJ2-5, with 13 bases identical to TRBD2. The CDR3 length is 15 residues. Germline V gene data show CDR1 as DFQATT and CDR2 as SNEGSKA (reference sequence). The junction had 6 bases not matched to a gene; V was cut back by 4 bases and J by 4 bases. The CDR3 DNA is TGCAGTGCTAAACCGGGACTAGCGGGACGAGAGACCCAGTACTTC. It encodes CSAKPGLAGRETQYF.

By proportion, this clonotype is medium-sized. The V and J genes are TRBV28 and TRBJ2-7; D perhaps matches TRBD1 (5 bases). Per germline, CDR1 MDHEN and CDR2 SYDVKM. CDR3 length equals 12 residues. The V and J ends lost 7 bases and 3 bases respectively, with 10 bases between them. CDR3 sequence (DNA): TGTGCCAGCAACCAACAGGACTACGAGCAGTACTTC. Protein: CASNQQDYEQYF.

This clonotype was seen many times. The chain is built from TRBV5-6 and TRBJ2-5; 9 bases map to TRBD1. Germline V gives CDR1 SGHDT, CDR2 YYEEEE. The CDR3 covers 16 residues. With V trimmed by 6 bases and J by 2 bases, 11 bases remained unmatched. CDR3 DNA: TGTGCCAGCACCCTGGGGACAGGGCACTTACAAGAGACCCAGTACTTC. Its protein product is CASTLGTGHLQETQYF.

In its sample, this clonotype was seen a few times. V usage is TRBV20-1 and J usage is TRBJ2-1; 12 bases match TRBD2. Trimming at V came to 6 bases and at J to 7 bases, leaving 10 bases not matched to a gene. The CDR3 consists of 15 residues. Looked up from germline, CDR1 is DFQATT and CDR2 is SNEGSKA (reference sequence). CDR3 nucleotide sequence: TGCAGTGCGCTTCTAGCGGGAGGGCCCTGGAATGAGCAGTTCTTC. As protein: CSALLAGGPWNEQFF.

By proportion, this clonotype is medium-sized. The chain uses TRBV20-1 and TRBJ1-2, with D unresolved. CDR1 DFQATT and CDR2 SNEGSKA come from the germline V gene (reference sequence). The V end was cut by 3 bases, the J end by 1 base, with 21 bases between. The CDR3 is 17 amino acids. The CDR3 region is CSARAQFGLEVNYGYTF. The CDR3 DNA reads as TGCAGTGCTAGGGCCCAATTTGGCCTTGAGGTTAACTATGGCTACACCTTC.

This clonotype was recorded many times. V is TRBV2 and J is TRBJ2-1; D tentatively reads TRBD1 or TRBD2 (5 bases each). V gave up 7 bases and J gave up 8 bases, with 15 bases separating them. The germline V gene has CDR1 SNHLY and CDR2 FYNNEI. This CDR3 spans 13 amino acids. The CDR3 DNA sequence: TGTGCCAGCAATCACGGGGCAGTCGATGAGCAGTTCTTC. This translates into CASNHGAVDEQFF.

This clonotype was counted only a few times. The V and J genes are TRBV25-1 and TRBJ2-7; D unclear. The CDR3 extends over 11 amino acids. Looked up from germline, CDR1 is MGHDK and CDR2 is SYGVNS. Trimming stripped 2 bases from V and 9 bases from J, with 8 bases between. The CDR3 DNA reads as TGTGCCAGCAGTGAAGGTGTGGGGCAGTACTTC. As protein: CASSEGVGQYF.

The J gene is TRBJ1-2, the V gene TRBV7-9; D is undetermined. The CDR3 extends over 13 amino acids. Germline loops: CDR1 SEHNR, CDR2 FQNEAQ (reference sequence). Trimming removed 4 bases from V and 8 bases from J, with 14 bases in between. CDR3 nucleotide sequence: TGTGCCAGCAGCTCCTCGACTGAAGGGGGCTACACCTTC. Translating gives CASSSSTEGGYTF.

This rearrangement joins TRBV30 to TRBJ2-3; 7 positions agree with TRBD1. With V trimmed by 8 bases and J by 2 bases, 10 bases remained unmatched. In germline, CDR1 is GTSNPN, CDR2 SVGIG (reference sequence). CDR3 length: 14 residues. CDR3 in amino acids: CARSPGQLTDTQYF. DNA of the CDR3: TGTGCCAGAAGCCCGGGACAGCTCACAGATACGCAGTATTTT.

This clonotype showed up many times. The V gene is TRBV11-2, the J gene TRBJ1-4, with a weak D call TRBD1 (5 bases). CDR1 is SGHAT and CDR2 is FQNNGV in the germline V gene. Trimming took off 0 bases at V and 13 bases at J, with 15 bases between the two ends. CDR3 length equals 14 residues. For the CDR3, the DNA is TGTGCCAGCAGCTTAGACGATACGGGGGAAGGACTGTTTTTT. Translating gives CASSLDDTGEGLFF. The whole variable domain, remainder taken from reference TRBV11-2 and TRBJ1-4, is EAGVAQSPRYKIIEKRQSVAFWCNPISGHATLYWYQQILGQGPKLLIQFQNNGVVDDSQLPKDRFSAERLKGVDSTLKIQPAKLEDSAVYLCASSLDDTGEGLFFGSGTQLSVL.

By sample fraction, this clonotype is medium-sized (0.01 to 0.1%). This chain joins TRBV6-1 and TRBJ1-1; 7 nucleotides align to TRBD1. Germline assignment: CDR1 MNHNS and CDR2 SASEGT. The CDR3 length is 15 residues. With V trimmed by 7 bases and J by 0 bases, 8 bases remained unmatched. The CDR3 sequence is CASNPTGAMNTEAFF. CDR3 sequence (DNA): TGTGCCAGCAATCCCACAGGGGCGATGAACACTGAAGCTTTCTTT.

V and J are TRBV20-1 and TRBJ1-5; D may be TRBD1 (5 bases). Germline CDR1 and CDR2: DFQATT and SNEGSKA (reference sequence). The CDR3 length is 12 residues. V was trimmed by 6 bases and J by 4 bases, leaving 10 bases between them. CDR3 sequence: CSAVGGNQPQHF. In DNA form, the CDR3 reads TGCAGTGCCGTCGGGGGGAATCAGCCCCAGCATTTT.

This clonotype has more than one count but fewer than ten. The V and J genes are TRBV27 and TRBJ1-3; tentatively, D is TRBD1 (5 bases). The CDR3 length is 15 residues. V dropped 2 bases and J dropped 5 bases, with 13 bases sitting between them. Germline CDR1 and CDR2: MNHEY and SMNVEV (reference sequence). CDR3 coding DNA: TGTGCCAGCAGTTTAAGCGGGACGCCCAGAAACACCATATATTTT. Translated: CASSLSGTPRNTIYF.

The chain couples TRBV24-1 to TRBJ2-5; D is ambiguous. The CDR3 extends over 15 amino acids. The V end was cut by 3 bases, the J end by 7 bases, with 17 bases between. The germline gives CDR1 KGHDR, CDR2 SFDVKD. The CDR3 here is CATSDQRLTTGTQYF. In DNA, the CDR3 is TGTGCCACCAGTGATCAGAGGCTAACAACGGGGACCCAGTACTTC.

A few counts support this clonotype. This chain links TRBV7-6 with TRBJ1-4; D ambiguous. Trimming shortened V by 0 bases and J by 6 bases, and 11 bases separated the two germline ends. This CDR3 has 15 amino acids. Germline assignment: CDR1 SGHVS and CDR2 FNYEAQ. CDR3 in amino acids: CASSLAGRSDEKLFF. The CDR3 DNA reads TGTGCCAGCAGCTTAGCCGGTCGGTCGGATGAAAAACTGTTTTTT. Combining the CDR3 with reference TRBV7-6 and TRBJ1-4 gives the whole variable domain GAGVSQSPRYKVTKRGQDVALRCDPISGHVSLYWYRQALGQGPEFLTYFNYEAQQDKSGLPNDRFSAERPEGSISTLTIQRTEQRDSAMYRCASSLAGRSDEKLFFGSGTQLSVL.

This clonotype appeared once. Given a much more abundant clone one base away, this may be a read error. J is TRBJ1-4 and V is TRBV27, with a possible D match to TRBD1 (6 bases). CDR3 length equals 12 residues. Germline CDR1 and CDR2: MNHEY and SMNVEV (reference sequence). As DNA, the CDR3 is TGTGTCAGCCGCAACAGGGTTCAAAAACTGTTTTTT. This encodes CVSRNRVQKLFF. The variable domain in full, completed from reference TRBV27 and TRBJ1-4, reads EAQVTQNPRYLITVTGKKLTVTCSQNMNHEYMSWYRQDPGLGLRQIYYSMNVEVTDKGDVPEGYKVSRKEKRNFPLILESPSPNQTSLYFCVSRNRVQKLFFGSGTQLSVL.

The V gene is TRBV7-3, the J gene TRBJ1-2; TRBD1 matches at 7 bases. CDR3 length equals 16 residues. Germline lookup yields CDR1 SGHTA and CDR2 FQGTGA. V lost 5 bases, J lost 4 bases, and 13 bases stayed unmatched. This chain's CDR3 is CASSLGPVRGPYGYTF. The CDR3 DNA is TGTGCCAGCAGCCTGGGCCCCGTAAGGGGGCCCTATGGCTACACCTTC. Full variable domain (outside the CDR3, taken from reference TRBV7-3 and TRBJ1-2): GAGVSQTPSNKVTEKGKYVELRCDPISGHTALYWYRQSLGQGPEFLIYFQGTGAADDSGLPNDRFFAVRPEGSVSTLKIQRTERGDSAVYLCASSLGPVRGPYGYTFGSGTRLTVV.

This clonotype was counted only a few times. CDR3 loop: CSARGGGKTQYF. The CDR3 nucleotides read TGCAGTGCTAGAGGGGGAGGAAAGACCCAGTACTTC. The rearrangement uses TRBV20-1 and TRBJ2-5, with D possibly being TRBD2 (6 bases). Trimming removed 1 base at V and 6 bases at J, with 9 bases between. Germline V gives CDR1 DFQATT, CDR2 SNEGSKA (reference sequence). The CDR3 is 12 amino acids.

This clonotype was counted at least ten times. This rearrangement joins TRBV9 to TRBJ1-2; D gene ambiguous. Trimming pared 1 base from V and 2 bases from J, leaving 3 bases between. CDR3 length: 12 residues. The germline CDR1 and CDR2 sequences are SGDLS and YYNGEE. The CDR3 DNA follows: TGTGCCAGCAGCGTACAGAACTATGGCTACACCTTC. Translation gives CASSVQNYGYTF.

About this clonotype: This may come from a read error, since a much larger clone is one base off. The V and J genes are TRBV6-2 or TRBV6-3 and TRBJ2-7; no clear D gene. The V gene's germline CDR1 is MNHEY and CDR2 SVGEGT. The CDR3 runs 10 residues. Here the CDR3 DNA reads TGTGCCAGCAGGAACTACGGGCAGTACTTC. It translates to CASRNYGQYF.

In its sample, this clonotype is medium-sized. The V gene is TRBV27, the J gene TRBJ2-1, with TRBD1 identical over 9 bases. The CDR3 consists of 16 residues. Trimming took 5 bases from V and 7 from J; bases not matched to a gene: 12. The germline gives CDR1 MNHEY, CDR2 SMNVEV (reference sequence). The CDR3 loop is CASSKTQGATSNEQFF. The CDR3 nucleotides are TGTGCCAGCAGTAAAACACAGGGGGCGACTAGTAATGAGCAGTTCTTC.

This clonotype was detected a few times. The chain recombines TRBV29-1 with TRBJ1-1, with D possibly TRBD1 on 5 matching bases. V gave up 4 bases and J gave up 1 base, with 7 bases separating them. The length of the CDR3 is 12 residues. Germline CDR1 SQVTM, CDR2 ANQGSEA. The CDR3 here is CSVGGANTEAFF. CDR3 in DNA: TGCAGCGTTGGTGGGGCGAACACTGAAGCTTTCTTT. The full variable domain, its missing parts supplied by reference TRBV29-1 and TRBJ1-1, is SAVISQKPSRDICQRGTSLTIQCQVDSQVTMMFWYRQQPGQSLTLIATANQGSEATYESGFVIDKFPISRPNLTFSTLTVSNMSPEDSSIYLCSVGGANTEAFFGQGTRLTVV.

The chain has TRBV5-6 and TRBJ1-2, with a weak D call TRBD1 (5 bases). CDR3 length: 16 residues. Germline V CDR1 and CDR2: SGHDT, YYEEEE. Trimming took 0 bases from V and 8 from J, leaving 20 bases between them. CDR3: CASSLARDQRAYGYTF. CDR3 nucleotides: TGTGCCAGCAGCTTGGCCCGGGACCAACGCGCTTACGGCTACACCTTC.

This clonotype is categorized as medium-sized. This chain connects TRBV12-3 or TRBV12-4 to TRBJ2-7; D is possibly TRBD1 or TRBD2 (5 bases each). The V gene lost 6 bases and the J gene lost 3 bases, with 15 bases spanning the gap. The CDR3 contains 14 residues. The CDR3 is CASRRGTHLYEQYF. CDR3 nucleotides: TGTGCCAGCAGGAGGGGTACCCACCTCTACGAGCAGTACTTC.

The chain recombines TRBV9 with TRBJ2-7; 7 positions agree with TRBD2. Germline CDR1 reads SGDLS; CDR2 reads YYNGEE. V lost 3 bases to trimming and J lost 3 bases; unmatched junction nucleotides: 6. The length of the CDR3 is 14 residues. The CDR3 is CASSAQPGGYEQYF. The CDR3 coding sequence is TGTGCCAGCAGCGCACAACCGGGGGGCTACGAGCAGTACTTC.

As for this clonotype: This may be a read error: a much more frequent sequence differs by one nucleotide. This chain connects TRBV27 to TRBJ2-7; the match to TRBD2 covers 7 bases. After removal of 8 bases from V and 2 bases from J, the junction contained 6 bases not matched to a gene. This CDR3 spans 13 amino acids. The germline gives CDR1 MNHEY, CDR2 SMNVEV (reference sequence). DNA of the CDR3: TGTGCCAGCGGCCGCGGGGGTCCCTACGAGCAGTACTTC. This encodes CASGRGGPYEQYF.

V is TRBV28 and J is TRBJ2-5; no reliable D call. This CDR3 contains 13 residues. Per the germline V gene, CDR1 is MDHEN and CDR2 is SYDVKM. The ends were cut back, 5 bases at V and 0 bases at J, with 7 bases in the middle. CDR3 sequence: CASSLTYQETQYF. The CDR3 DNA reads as TGTGCCAGCAGTCTGACATACCAAGAGACCCAGTACTTC.

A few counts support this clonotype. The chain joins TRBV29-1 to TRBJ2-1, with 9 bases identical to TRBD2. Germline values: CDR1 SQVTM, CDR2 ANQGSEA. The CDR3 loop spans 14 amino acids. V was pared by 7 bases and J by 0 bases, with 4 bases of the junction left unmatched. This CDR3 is CSANSGSSYNEQFF. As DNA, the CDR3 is TGCAGCGCCAATAGCGGGAGCTCCTACAATGAGCAGTTCTTC.

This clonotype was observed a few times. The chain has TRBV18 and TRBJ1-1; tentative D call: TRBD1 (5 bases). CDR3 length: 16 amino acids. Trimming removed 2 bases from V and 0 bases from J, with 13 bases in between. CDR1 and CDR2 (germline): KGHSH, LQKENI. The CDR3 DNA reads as TGTGCCAGCTCACCAGGACGGGGACTCATGAACACTGAAGCTTTCTTT. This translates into CASSPGRGLMNTEAFF.